A single sample is the source of the 13 T cell receptor beta chains below, sequenced in a study of CD8+ T cells in alopecia areata. The treatment: oral pan-JAK inhibitor, 5-10 mg twice daily. Reverse transcription of extracted RNA yielded cDNA, which provided the sequencing template. The protocol was immunoSEQ multiplex PCR, while the TCRdb copy is restricted to in-frame clones and leaves out a portion. Among 100,000 or so clones listed, around 60% were seen once. The input for sequencing was CD8+ T cells sorted from blood, taken around week 55, from a patient treated with tofacitinib. The receptors were sampled from a human donor with alopecia areata.

The rearrangement uses TRBV25-1 and TRBJ1-1; D gene ambiguous. Germline CDR1 MGHDK, CDR2 SYGVNS. With 2 bases removed from V and 0 bases from J, the gap between germline ends came to 4 bases. The CDR3 is 13 amino acids. The CDR3 protein is CASSELMNTEAFF. The DNA of the CDR3 is TGTGCCAGCAGTGAACTTATGAACACTGAAGCTTTCTTT.

There are a few counts of this clone. V and J are TRBV7-9 and TRBJ2-2; D is unclear. V shed 5 bases and J shed 2 bases, with 9 bases lying between them. The CDR3 extends over 14 amino acids. The germline CDR1 and CDR2 sequences are SEHNR and FQNEAQ (reference sequence). The CDR3 spells CASSPDSNTGELFF. DNA of the CDR3: TGTGCCAGCAGCCCCGATAGTAACACCGGGGAGCTGTTTTTT. Full variable domain (outside the CDR3, taken from reference TRBV7-9 and TRBJ2-2): DTGVSQNPRHKITKRGQNVTFRCDPISEHNRLYWYRQTLGQGPEFLTYFQNEAQLEKSRLLSDRFSAERPKGSFSTLEIQRTEQGDSAMYLCASSPDSNTGELFFGEGSRLTVL.

The chain uses TRBV19 and TRBJ1-5; 9 nucleotides align to TRBD1. The CDR3 consists of 15 residues. CDR1 and CDR2 from the germline V gene are LNHDA and SQIVND (reference sequence). V lost 3 bases and J lost 2; bases outside the gene matches: 2. CDR3 nucleotides: TGTGCCAGTAGTATTAGGACAGGGGGCAATCAGCCCCAGCATTTT. Protein product: CASSIRTGGNQPQHF. The variable domain in full, with the rest retrieved from reference TRBV19 and TRBJ1-5, is DGGITQSPKYLFRKEGQNVTLSCEQNLNHDAMYWYRQDPGQGLRLIYYSQIVNDFQKGDIAEGYSVSREKKESFPLTVTSAQKNPTAFYLCASSIRTGGNQPQHFGDGTRLSIL.

The gene calls are TRBV7-3 and TRBJ2-3, with TRBD2 matching 10 bases. The V gene's germline CDR1 is SGHTA and CDR2 FQGTGA. V was pared by 5 bases and J by 8 bases, with 13 bases of the junction left unmatched. The CDR3 is 16 amino acids. This CDR3 is CASSPQLAGSTGTQYF. The CDR3 DNA reads TGTGCCAGCAGCCCCCAACTAGCGGGGAGCACGGGTACGCAGTATTTT.

The V gene is TRBV6-6, the J gene TRBJ2-5; 7 bases agree with TRBD1. CDR1 is MNHNY, CDR2 SVGAGI, per germline (reference sequence). The CDR3 is made up of 15 amino acids. V dropped 7 bases and J dropped 4; count of bases not matched to a gene: 12. CDR3 DNA sequence: TGTGCCAGCATCGACCTCATAAGACAGGGAGAGACCCAGTACTTC. Translating gives CASIDLIRQGETQYF.

Only a few counts were recorded for this clone. The rearrangement joins TRBV25-1 to TRBJ1-2; TRBD1 matches at 7 bases. Per the germline V gene, CDR1 is MGHDK and CDR2 is SYGVNS. V dropped 6 bases and J dropped 4; count of bases not matched to a gene: 2. The CDR3 is 12 residues long. CDR3 in amino acids: CASRTGSYGYTF. For the CDR3, the DNA is TGTGCCAGCAGGACAGGGAGCTATGGCTACACCTTC.

J is TRBJ2-7 and V is TRBV9, with 10 nucleotides matching TRBD2. CDR1 SGDLS and CDR2 YYNGEE come from the germline V gene. The V and J ends lost 3 bases and 4 bases, in that order; junction bases with no gene match: 19. CDR3 length: 19 amino acids. CDR3 protein: CASSANYGLAGARHYEQYF. In DNA, the CDR3 is TGTGCCAGCAGCGCGAACTATGGGCTAGCGGGGGCCCGTCATTACGAGCAGTACTTC.

The chain carries TRBV4-1 and TRBJ1-1, with D possibly TRBD1 on 6 matching bases. The CDR3 extends over 15 amino acids. Germline lookup yields CDR1 MGHRA and CDR2 YSYEKL. V was pared by 4 bases and J by 1 base, with 13 bases between. CDR3 loop: CASSPTGQTNTEAFF. The CDR3 bases are TGCGCCAGCAGCCCTACTGGACAGACGAACACTGAAGCTTTCTTT.

J is TRBJ2-1 and V is TRBV9; D is uncertain. Trimming stripped 2 bases from V and 2 bases from J, with 5 bases between. The CDR3 runs 13 residues. Germline lookup yields CDR1 SGDLS and CDR2 YYNGEE. The DNA for the CDR3 is TGTGCCAGCAGCGTTCCCCCCTACAATGAGCAGTTCTTC. As protein: CASSVPPYNEQFF. The full variable domain, with the rest looked up from reference TRBV9 and TRBJ2-1, is DSGVTQTPKHLITATGQRVTLRCSPRSGDLSVYWYQQSLDQGLQFLIQYYNGEERAKGNILERFSAQQFPDLHSELNLSSLELGDSALYFCASSVPPYNEQFFGPGTRLTVL.

This clone was counted only a few times. V gene TRBV7-9 combines with J gene TRBJ2-3, with 7 bases aligning to TRBD1. This CDR3 is 18 amino acids long. Losses at the gene ends were 3 bases for V and 2 bases for J; bases not matched to a gene: 14. CDR1 and CDR2 (germline): SEHNR, FQNEAQ (reference sequence). CDR3 bases: TGTGCCAGCAGCTTCCCAACAGGGGCCCGAATTTTCACAGATACGCAGTATTTT. Translation: CASSFPTGARIFTDTQYF.

This rearrangement joins TRBV29-1 to TRBJ2-1, with D possibly TRBD2 on 5 matching bases. Germline CDR1 and CDR2: SQVTM and ANQGSEA. CDR3 length: 13 residues. V lost 6 bases and J lost 7, with 16 bases in between. CDR3 residues: CSVPPGLGNEQFF. The CDR3 bases are TGCAGCGTCCCTCCGGGGTTGGGGAATGAGCAGTTCTTC.

This clone came up a few times. The chain recombines TRBV14 with TRBJ2-2; D gene uncertain. The CDR3 contains 12 residues. Trimming took off 2 bases at V and 6 bases at J, with 4 bases between the two ends. CDR1 is SGHDN, CDR2 FVKESK, per germline. This chain's CDR3 is CASSQIAGELFF. CDR3 DNA sequence: TGTGCCAGCAGCCAAATCGCCGGGGAGCTGTTTTTT.

The rearrangement links TRBV7-9 to TRBJ2-2; possible D gene TRBD1, 5 bases. The CDR3 runs to 16 residues. V shed 2 bases and J shed 1 base, with 11 bases lying between them. The germline V gene encodes CDR1 SEHNR and CDR2 FQNEAQ (reference sequence). In DNA form, the CDR3 reads TGTGCCAGCAGCTTAAGTGGGCAGGGGAACACCGGGGAGCTGTTTTTT. Translating it yields CASSLSGQGNTGELFF.